The TCR beta chain under discussion was sequenced for a study of T cells in pancreatic ductal adenocarcinoma. Selected pancreatic ductal adenocarcinoma patients had undergone surgery without neoadjuvant therapy. The table came from immunoSEQ multiplex PCR; TCRdb's copy has only in-frame clones and leaves some out. The data show over 90,000 clones, around 96% seen once. The ends lost 6 bases at V and 8 bases at J; junction bases unmatched: 11. CDR1 and CDR2 (germline): MNHEY, SVGAGI. The CDR3 covers 15 residues. Overall study findings and caveats: Tumors hold more CD45RO+ effector T cells, which may bias toward lower diversity. Blood clonality (roughly 0.07) did not differ significantly from tumor (around 0.12).

As to this clone: The antigen remains unidentified.

The V gene is TRBV6-5, the J gene TRBJ2-2; 8 nucleotides match TRBD1. The specimen was PBMCs. The TCR sequence derives from a human donor with pancreatic ductal adenocarcinoma. The CDR3 sequence is CASRLTGGNVGELFF. In DNA, the CDR3 is TGTGCCAGCAGACTTACAGGGGGGAACGTTGGGGAGCTGTTTTTT.